This TCR beta chain emerged from a study of blood T cell repertoires in COVID-19. Study in general: COVID-19 samples from acute and convalescent phases originated in the United States, Italy and Spain.

All enrollees were roughly 18 to 100 years old and from roughly 26 US areas. Clinical history as reported by participants underpinned cohort assignment. The method was immunoSEQ multiplex PCR; TCRdb's version includes in-frame clones alone and lacks a portion of them. The table shows 300,000 to 350,000 clones, with 80% to 90% occurring only once. V was pared by 1 base and J by 7 bases, with 0 bases of the junction left unmatched. Germline-derived CDR1 and CDR2 are LGHDT and YNNKEL (reference sequence). CDR3 size: 14 residues. The TCR sequence derives from a young man who had recovered from COVID-19. J is TRBJ2-1 and V is TRBV3-1 (or the pseudogene TRBV3-2); 11 bases are a match to TRBD2. The source material was PBMCs or T cells enriched from blood (not recorded which). The CDR3 DNA reads as TGTGCCAGCAGCCAAGGACTAGCGGGAAATGAGCAGTTCTTC. It is translated as CASSQGLAGNEQFF.